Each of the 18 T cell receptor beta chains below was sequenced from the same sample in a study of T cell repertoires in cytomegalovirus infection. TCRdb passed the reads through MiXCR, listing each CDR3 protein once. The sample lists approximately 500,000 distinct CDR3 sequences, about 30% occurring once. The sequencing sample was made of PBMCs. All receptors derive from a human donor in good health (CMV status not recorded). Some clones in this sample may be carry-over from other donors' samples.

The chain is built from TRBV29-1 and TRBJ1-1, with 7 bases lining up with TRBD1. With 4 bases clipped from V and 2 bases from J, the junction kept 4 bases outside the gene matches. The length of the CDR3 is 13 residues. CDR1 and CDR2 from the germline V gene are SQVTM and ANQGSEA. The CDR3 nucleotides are TGCAGCGTTGTGAGAGGGGGCAACACTGAAGCTTTCTTT. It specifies CSVVRGGNTEAFF.

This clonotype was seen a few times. The CDR3 DNA reads TGTGCCAGCCGGCGTACTAGCGGGAGTTTTACCGGGGAGCTGTTTTTT. Its translation is CASRRTSGSFTGELFF. The chain links TRBV2 to TRBJ2-2, with 11 positions matching TRBD2. Germline trimming cut 8 bases from V and 5 bases from J; bases unmatched to any gene: 10. The CDR3 totals 16 residues. Germline V gene data show CDR1 as SNHLY and CDR2 as FYNNEI.

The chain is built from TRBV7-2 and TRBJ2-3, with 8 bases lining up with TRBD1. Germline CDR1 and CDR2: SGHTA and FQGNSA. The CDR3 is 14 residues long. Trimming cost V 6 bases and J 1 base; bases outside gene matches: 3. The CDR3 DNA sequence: TGTGCCAGCAGGTCGACAGGGGGCACAGATACGCAGTATTTT. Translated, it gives CASRSTGGTDTQYF.

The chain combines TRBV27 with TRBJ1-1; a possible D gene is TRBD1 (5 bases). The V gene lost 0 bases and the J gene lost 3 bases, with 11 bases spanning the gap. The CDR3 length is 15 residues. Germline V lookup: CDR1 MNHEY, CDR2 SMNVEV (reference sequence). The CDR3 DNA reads TGTGCCAGCAGTTTATCCAGGGTATCGTACACTGAAGCTTTCTTT. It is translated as CASSLSRVSYTEAFF.

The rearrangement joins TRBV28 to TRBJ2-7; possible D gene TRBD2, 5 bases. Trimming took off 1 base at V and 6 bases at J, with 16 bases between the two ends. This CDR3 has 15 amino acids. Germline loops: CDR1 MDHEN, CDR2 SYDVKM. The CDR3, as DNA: TGTGCCAGCAGTTTATTCTCGGGGTCGGCTGGCGAGCAGTACTTC. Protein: CASSLFSGSAGEQYF.

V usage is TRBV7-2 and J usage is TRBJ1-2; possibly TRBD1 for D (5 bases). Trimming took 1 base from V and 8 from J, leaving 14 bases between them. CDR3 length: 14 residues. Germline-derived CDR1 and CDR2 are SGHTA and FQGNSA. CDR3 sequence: CASSLVEGAGGYTF. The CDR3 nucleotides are TGTGCCAGCAGCTTAGTCGAAGGGGCAGGGGGCTACACCTTC. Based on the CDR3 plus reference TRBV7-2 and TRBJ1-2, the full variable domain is GAGVSQSPSNKVTEKGKDVELRCDPISGHTALYWYRQSLGQGLEFLIYFQGNSAPDKSGLPSDRFSAERTGGSVSTLTIQRTQQEDSAVYLCASSLVEGAGGYTFGSGTRLTVV.

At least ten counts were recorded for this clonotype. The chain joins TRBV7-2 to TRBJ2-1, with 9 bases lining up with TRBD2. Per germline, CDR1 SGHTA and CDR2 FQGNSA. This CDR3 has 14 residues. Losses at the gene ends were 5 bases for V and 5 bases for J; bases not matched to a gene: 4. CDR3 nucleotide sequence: TGTGCCAGCAGCGCTAGCGGGGCACACAATGAGCAGTTCTTC. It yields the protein CASSASGAHNEQFF.

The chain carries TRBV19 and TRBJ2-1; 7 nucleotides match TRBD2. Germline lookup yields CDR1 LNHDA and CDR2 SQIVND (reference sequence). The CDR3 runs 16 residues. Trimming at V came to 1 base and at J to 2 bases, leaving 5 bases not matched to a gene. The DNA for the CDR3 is TGTGCCAGTAGTATAGTTGGGGGGGTAGCCTACAATGAGCAGTTCTTC. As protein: CASSIVGGVAYNEQFF.

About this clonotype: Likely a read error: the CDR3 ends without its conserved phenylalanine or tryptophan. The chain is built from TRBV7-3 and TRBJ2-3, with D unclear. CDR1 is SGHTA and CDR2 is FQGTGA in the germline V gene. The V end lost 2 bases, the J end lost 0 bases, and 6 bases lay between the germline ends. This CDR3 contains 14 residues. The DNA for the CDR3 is TGTGCCAGCAGCTTATTTGGGAGCACAGATACGCAGTATTGT. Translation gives CASSLFGSTDTQYC.

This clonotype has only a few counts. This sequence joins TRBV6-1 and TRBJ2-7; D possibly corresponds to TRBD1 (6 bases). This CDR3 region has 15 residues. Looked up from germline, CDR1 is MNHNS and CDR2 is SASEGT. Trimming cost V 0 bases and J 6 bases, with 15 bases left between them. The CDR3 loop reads CASSEARGSLFEQYF. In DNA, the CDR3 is TGTGCCAGCAGTGAAGCAAGGGGGAGTTTATTCGAGCAGTACTTC.

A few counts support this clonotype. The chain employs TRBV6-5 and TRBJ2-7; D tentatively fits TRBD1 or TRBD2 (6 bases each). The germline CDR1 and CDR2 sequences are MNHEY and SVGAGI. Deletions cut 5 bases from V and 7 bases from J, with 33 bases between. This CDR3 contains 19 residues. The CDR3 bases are TGTGCCAGCAGTCGTAATCTACCCCCGGCGGGGACACGGGGGTGGGAGCAGTACTTC. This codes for CASSRNLPPAGTRGWEQYF.

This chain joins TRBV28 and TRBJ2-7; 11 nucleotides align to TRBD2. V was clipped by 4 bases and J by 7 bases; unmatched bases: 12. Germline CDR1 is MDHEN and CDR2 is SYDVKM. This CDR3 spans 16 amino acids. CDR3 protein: CASSSELAGAAEEQYF. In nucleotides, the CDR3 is TGTGCCAGCAGTTCCGAACTAGCGGGAGCCGCGGAAGAGCAGTACTTC.

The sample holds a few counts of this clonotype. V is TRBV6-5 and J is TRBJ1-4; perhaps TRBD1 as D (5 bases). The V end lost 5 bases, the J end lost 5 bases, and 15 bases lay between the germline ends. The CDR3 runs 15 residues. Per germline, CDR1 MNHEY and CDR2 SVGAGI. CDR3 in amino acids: CASSLQVPANEKLFF. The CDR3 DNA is TGTGCCAGCAGTCTACAGGTACCAGCCAATGAAAAACTGTTTTTT.

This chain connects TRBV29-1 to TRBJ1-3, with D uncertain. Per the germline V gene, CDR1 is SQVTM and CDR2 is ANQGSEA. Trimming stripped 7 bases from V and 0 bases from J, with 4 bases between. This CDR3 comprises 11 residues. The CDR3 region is CSAFSGNTIYF. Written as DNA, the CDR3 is TGCAGCGCCTTCTCTGGAAACACCATATATTTT.

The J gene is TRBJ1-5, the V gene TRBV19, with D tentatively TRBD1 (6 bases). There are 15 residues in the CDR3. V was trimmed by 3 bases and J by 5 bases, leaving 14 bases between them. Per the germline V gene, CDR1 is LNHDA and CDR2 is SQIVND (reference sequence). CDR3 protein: CASSIPGQGYQPQHF. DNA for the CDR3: TGTGCCAGTAGTATCCCTGGGCAGGGGTATCAGCCCCAGCATTTT.

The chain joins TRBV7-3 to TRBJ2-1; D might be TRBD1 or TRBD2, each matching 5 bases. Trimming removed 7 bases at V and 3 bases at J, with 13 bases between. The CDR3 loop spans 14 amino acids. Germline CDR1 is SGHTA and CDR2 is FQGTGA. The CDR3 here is CASTGRPSYNEQFF. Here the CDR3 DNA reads TGTGCCAGCACGGGACGCCCTAGCTACAATGAGCAGTTCTTC. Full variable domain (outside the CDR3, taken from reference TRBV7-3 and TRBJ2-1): GAGVSQTPSNKVTEKGKYVELRCDPISGHTALYWYRQSLGQGPEFLIYFQGTGAADDSGLPNDRFFAVRPEGSVSTLKIQRTERGDSAVYLCASTGRPSYNEQFFGPGTRLTVL.

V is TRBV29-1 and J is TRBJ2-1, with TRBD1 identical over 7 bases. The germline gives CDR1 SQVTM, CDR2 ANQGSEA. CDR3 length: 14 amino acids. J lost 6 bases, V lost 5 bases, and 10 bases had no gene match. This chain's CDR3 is CSVKWGTAGNEQFF. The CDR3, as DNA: TGCAGCGTTAAATGGGGGACAGCTGGCAATGAGCAGTTCTTC.

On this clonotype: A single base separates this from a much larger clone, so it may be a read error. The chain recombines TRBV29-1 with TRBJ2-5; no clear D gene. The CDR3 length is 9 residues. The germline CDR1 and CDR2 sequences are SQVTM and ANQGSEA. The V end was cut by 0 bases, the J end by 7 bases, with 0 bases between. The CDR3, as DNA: TGCAGCGTTGAAGAGACCCAGTACTTC. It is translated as CSVEETQYF.